These 27 T cell receptor beta chains were all obtained from the same sample, sequenced in a study of siplizumab effects on memory and regulatory T cells. Libraries were prepared by immunoSEQ multiplex PCR; TCRdb keeps only in-frame clonotypes and omits some of them. The data show roughly 93,000 clones, with just under 95% seen just once and approximately 1.2% held by the top ten. The sample consisted of non-Treg CD4+ T cells sorted from blood. The receptor set was obtained from a human donor in good health.

V is TRBV5-1 and J is TRBJ2-3, with D possibly TRBD2 on 6 matching bases. Germline V gives CDR1 SGHRS, CDR2 YFSETQ. Trimming cost V 4 bases and J 2 bases, with 20 bases left between them. CDR3 size: 17 residues. CDR3 in amino acids: CASSESGGVGDTDTQYF. DNA of the CDR3: TGCGCCAGCAGCGAAAGCGGAGGGGTTGGGGACACAGATACGCAGTATTTT.

The chain links TRBV19 to TRBJ2-2; weak D call: TRBD1 (6 bases). V was pared by 10 bases and J by 2 bases, with 11 bases between. The CDR3 contains 13 residues. The germline gives CDR1 LNHDA, CDR2 SQIVND (reference sequence). The CDR3 DNA reads TGTGCCACCGCGGACAGTAACACCGGGGAGCTGTTTTTT. Translated, it gives CATADSNTGELFF.

V gene TRBV11-3 combines with J gene TRBJ2-1, with TRBD2 matching over 12 bases. CDR3 size: 17 residues. CDR1 is SGHNT and CDR2 is YENEEA in the germline V gene. The ends lost 5 bases at V and 7 bases at J; junction bases unmatched: 12. CDR3 in amino acids: CASSTQTSGGLGNEQFF. CDR3 nucleotides: TGTGCCAGCAGCACGCAGACTAGCGGGGGACTAGGGAATGAGCAGTTCTTC.

V is TRBV11-2 and J is TRBJ2-2; no clear D. Germline CDR1 SGHAT, CDR2 FQNNGV. V shed 5 bases and J shed 4 bases, with 11 bases lying between them. The CDR3 runs to 14 residues. This CDR3 reads CASSPLLGTGELFF. CDR3 DNA: TGTGCCAGCAGCCCCCTCTTGGGCACCGGGGAGCTGTTTTTT.

This chain links TRBV7-2 with TRBJ2-7; D is ambiguous. Germline V CDR1 and CDR2: SGHTA, FQGNSA. This CDR3 comprises 12 residues. V was shortened by 1 base and J by 2 bases, with 3 bases between the two germline ends. CDR3 sequence (DNA): TGTGCCAGCAGCTTAGAACCCTACGAGCAGTACTTC. Its protein product is CASSLEPYEQYF.

This clone is a singleton in its sample. V gene TRBV7-3 combines with J gene TRBJ2-2; D gene uncertain. Looked up from germline, CDR1 is SGHTA and CDR2 is FQGTGA. The ends were cut back, 4 bases at V and 6 bases at J, with 9 bases in the middle. The CDR3 loop spans 13 amino acids. The CDR3 region is CASSWEAAGELFF. The DNA for the CDR3 is TGTGCCAGCAGCTGGGAAGCCGCCGGGGAGCTGTTTTTT.

This clone was recorded once. The J gene is TRBJ2-5, the V gene TRBV5-1; no clear D gene. The CDR3 has 11 amino acids. Looked up from germline, CDR1 is SGHRS and CDR2 is YFSETQ. The V and J ends lost 1 base and 3 bases respectively, with 1 base between them. For the CDR3, the DNA is TGCGCCAGCAGCTTGAAAGAGACCCAGTACTTC. Its protein is CASSLKETQYF.

The gene calls are TRBV2 and TRBJ2-7, with D unclear. Trimming left V 7 bases short and J 2 bases short, with 12 bases between. CDR1 and CDR2 from the germline V gene are SNHLY and FYNNEI. The CDR3 totals 13 residues. The CDR3 region has the DNA TGTGCCAGCATCATTAATAGCCCCTACGAGCAGTACTTC. Protein: CASIINSPYEQYF.

This sequence joins TRBV14 and TRBJ2-1, with unresolved D. Per germline, CDR1 SGHDN and CDR2 FVKESK. Trimming took 1 base from V and 6 from J, leaving 7 bases between them. The CDR3 extends over 13 amino acids. The CDR3 loop is CASSQVRANEQFF. Here the CDR3 DNA reads TGTGCCAGCAGCCAAGTAAGGGCCAATGAGCAGTTCTTC.

The genes are TRBV27 and TRBJ2-7; 11 bases line up with TRBD2. The CDR3 contains 13 residues. The V segment lost 4 bases and the J segment 5 bases; nucleotides outside the gene matches: 1. CDR1 is MNHEY and CDR2 is SMNVEV in the germline V gene (reference sequence). CDR3 nucleotide sequence: TGTGCCAGCAGTTCTAGCGGGAGGCACGAGCAGTACTTC. This encodes CASSSSGRHEQYF.

The V gene is TRBV15, the J gene TRBJ2-7; 9 nucleotides match TRBD1. Germline CDR1 is LNHNV and CDR2 is YYDKDF (reference sequence). Unmatched junction bases numbered 7, after V lost 1 base and J lost 0 bases. This CDR3 has 17 amino acids. The CDR3 region has the DNA TGTGCCACCAGCAGAGTACAGGGGGCCCCCCGCTCCTACGAGCAGTACTTC. It translates to CATSRVQGAPRSYEQYF.

V usage is TRBV4-1 and J usage is TRBJ1-2; the D gene is possibly TRBD1 (5 bases). Germline-derived CDR1 and CDR2 are MGHRA and YSYEKL. The CDR3 runs to 17 residues. V shed 5 bases and J shed 2 bases, with 21 bases lying between them. As DNA, the CDR3 is TGCGCCAGCAGCAAAACCCCCACCCGGGACCACAACTATGGCTACACCTTC. Translation: CASSKTPTRDHNYGYTF.

V is TRBV21-1 and J is TRBJ2-7; no DNA check was done on the table's D call, TRBD1. TRBV21-1 is labeled a pseudogene. This CDR3 is 15 amino acids long. The CDR3 is CASSKDGQGTNEQYF. CDR3 bases: TGTGCCAGCAGCAAAGACGGACAGGGTACCAACGAGCAGTACTTC.

CDR3 amino acids: CAWSVSYRVGQPQHF. The CDR3 DNA is TGTGCCTGGAGTGTATCGTACAGGGTGGGTCAGCCCCAGCATTTT. The V call is TRBV30, the J call TRBJ1-5; a possible D gene is TRBD1 (6 bases). The germline V gene encodes CDR1 GTSNPN and CDR2 SVGIG (reference sequence). The CDR3 length is 15 residues. The V and J ends lost 0 bases and 6 bases respectively, with 15 bases between them.

The chain is built from TRBV5-5 and TRBJ2-5; D remains unclear. The CDR3 is 18 residues long. Trimming cost V 3 bases and J 4 bases, with 25 bases left between them. Per the germline V gene, CDR1 is SGHKS and CDR2 is YYEKEE (reference sequence). CDR3 in DNA: TGTGCCAGCAGCTCCCTCCCCTTTTTGAGGCCCGATGGAGAGACCCAGTACTTC. Translation: CASSSLPFLRPDGETQYF.

This clone appeared once. V usage is TRBV28 and J usage is TRBJ1-5; TRBD1 matches at 7 bases. From germline, CDR1 is MDHEN and CDR2 SYDVKM. CDR3 size: 17 residues. V trimming: 3 bases; J trimming: 2 bases; junction bases outside the gene matches: 10. The CDR3 nucleotides read TGTGCCAGCAGTTTCTTCGGGACAGTGAGAGGCAATCAGCCCCAGCATTTT. It is translated as CASSFFGTVRGNQPQHF.

This clone occurred once. The gene calls are TRBV9 and TRBJ2-5, with 7 bases lining up with TRBD1. Germline values: CDR1 SGDLS, CDR2 YYNGEE. V shed 0 bases and J 3 bases; nucleotides not matched to a gene: 5. This CDR3 is 15 amino acids long. The CDR3 DNA reads as TGTGCCAGCAGCGTAGTAACAGGGGTAAAAGAGACCCAGTACTTC. Translation: CASSVVTGVKETQYF.

The V call is TRBV28, the J call TRBJ2-7; perhaps TRBD1 as D (6 bases). V was trimmed by 3 bases and J by 7 bases, leaving 13 bases between them. Germline V gene sequence: CDR1 MDHEN, CDR2 SYDVKM. This CDR3 region has 13 residues. This chain's CDR3 is CASSFLQGEEQYF. The CDR3 DNA reads as TGTGCCAGCAGTTTTTTACAGGGAGAGGAGCAGTACTTC.

The V and J genes are TRBV18 and TRBJ1-2, with D uncertain. V lost 6 bases and J 2 bases, leaving 7 bases between the germline ends. Per the germline V gene, CDR1 is KGHSH and CDR2 is LQKENI. The CDR3 is 12 amino acids. The CDR3 nucleotides are TGTGCCAGCTCGATGCCCAACTATGGCTACACCTTC. This codes for CASSMPNYGYTF. Based on the CDR3 plus reference TRBV18 and TRBJ1-2, the full variable domain is NAGVMQNPRHLVRRRGQEARLRCSPMKGHSHVYWYRQLPEEGLKFMVYLQKENIIDESGMPKERFSAEFPKEGPSILRIQQVVRGDSAAYFCASSMPNYGYTFGSGTRLTVV.

The chain combines TRBV11-2 with TRBJ2-7; unclear D gene. Trimming removed 0 bases from V and 5 bases from J, with 8 bases in between. This CDR3 contains 13 residues. Germline V gives CDR1 SGHAT, CDR2 FQNNGV. The CDR3 loop is CASSLDRVHEQYF. CDR3 coding DNA: TGTGCCAGCAGCTTAGACAGAGTCCACGAGCAGTACTTC.

The chain links TRBV10-2 to TRBJ1-1; 12 bases map to TRBD1. Germline V gene lookup returns CDR1 WSHSY and CDR2 SAAADI. With V trimmed by 6 bases and J by 1 base, 9 bases remained unmatched. The CDR3 consists of 17 residues. CDR3 in amino acids: CASRTGTGGVRNTEAFF. CDR3 coding DNA: TGCGCCAGCAGGACAGGGACAGGGGGCGTGAGGAACACTGAAGCTTTCTTT.

This chain links TRBV2 with TRBJ1-1; D remains ambiguous. The CDR3 is 14 amino acids. The V end lost 2 bases, the J end lost 10 bases, and 17 bases lay between the germline ends. Germline CDR1 SNHLY, CDR2 FYNNEI. CDR3 region: CASSETAGLKSAFF. The CDR3 bases are TGTGCCAGCAGTGAAACAGCAGGCCTGAAATCAGCTTTCTTT.

This chain joins TRBV9 and TRBJ2-3; 7 nucleotides match TRBD1. This CDR3 is 16 amino acids long. V shed 3 bases and J 2 bases; nucleotides not matched to a gene: 9. CDR1 and CDR2 from the germline V gene are SGDLS and YYNGEE. The CDR3 nucleotides read TGTGCCAGCAGCGCTACCCCAGGGGGTCTCACAGATACGCAGTATTTT. It encodes CASSATPGGLTDTQYF. The full variable domain, with the rest looked up from reference TRBV9 and TRBJ2-3, is DSGVTQTPKHLITATGQRVTLRCSPRSGDLSVYWYQQSLDQGLQFLIQYYNGEERAKGNILERFSAQQFPDLHSELNLSSLELGDSALYFCASSATPGGLTDTQYFGPGTRLTVL.

The chain is built from TRBV29-1 and TRBJ2-7; the D is unclear. The germline V gene encodes CDR1 SQVTM and CDR2 ANQGSEA. This CDR3 has 13 amino acids. Trimming removed 1 base at V and 6 bases at J, with 13 bases between. The CDR3 nucleotides are TGCAGCGTTGAAGGCGTCCGGCCCCCCGAGCAGTACTTC. This encodes CSVEGVRPPEQYF.

This clone has only one observation. J is TRBJ2-6 and V is TRBV19; no clear D gene. The germline CDR1 and CDR2 sequences are LNHDA and SQIVND (reference sequence). The CDR3 has 14 amino acids. Trimming shortened V by 6 bases and J by 4 bases, and 10 bases separated the two germline ends. This CDR3 reads CASSPQLGANVLTF. In DNA, the CDR3 is TGTGCCAGTAGCCCTCAACTGGGGGCCAACGTCCTGACTTTC.

The chain is built from TRBV27 and TRBJ2-7; D not certain. CDR3 length equals 14 residues. Trimming pared 4 bases from V and 6 bases from J, leaving 16 bases between. The germline CDR1 and CDR2 sequences are MNHEY and SMNVEV (reference sequence). The chain's CDR3 is CASSSRTAASEQYF. The CDR3 DNA sequence: TGTGCCAGCAGTTCGAGGACGGCGGCCTCCGAGCAGTACTTC.

The chain links TRBV15 to TRBJ1-6; 7 bases map to TRBD1. The V gene's germline CDR1 is LNHNV and CDR2 YYDKDF (reference sequence). The CDR3 has 15 residues. The V gene end was trimmed by 2 bases and the J gene end by 10 bases; junction bases not matched to a gene: 8. The CDR3 DNA is TGTGCCACCAGCAGACAAGGGGGCGTGTTATCACCCCTCCACTTT. Its protein product is CATSRQGGVLSPLHF.